The text below deals with one TCR beta chain. This sample stems from a study of blood T cell repertoires in COVID-19. Study summary: The cDNA or gDNA used as material had been derived from T cells, B-cell-depleted T cells, or PBMCs.

The assay was immunoSEQ multiplex PCR, and TCRdb's table has in-frame clones only and misses some. The table shows about 240,000 clones, with roughly nine tenths occurring only once. V shed 4 bases and J 2 bases; nucleotides not matched to a gene: 1. Germline CDR1 is SEHNR and CDR2 is FQNEAQ (reference sequence). This CDR3 has 15 amino acids. Sequencing input: peripheral blood. This TCR was recovered from a man in his 60s with acute or convalescent COVID-19. The V call is TRBV7-9, the J call TRBJ1-3, with 11 bases fitting TRBD1. The CDR3 sequence: CASSWGQGAGNTIYF. In DNA form, the CDR3 reads TGTGCCAGCAGCTGGGGACAGGGGGCTGGAAACACCATATATTTT.